Sequencing of this T cell receptor beta chain was carried out in a study of molecular identifiers for immune sequencing clone quantification. Background on the study: Naive CD8 RNA (around 20,000 or 100,000 cells) was divided into five aliquots, with four sequenced.

The germline V gene has CDR1 MDHEN and CDR2 SYDVKM. The V gene end was trimmed by 8 bases and the J gene end by 8 bases; junction bases not matched to a gene: 6. The CDR3 runs to 13 residues. This clonotype was counted at least ten times. TCRdb redid the calling of the PCR reads with MiXCR, one entry per CDR3 protein. In the table there are about 320,000 distinct CDR3 sequences, about a fifth of which are singletons. The sequenced sample was naive CD8+ T cells from blood, with Jurkat cell RNA spiked in. Subset of the sample: FACS-sorted CD8+CD4-CCR7+CD45RA+ naive T cells. The receptor was isolated from a human donor in good health. Some libraries in this study had Jurkat cell RNA spiked in. The rearrangement uses TRBV28 and TRBJ2-7; TRBD2 aligns across 13 bases. The CDR3 DNA reads TGTGCCAGCGGAAGGACTAGCGGGAGTCAGCAGTACTTC. Amino acids: CASGRTSGSQQYF.